This T cell receptor beta chain is drawn from a study of cytomegalovirus exposure and HLA in healthy donors. Across the whole study: Early on, a data release was issued that held roughly 86 million unique TCRs from HLA-typed donors.

This clone was picked up a small number of times. Its specificity is unknown. CDR3 length: 15 amino acids. V shed 6 bases and J shed 6 bases, with 18 bases lying between them. Per the germline V gene, CDR1 is SGHRS and CDR2 is YFSETQ. Donors were ostensibly healthy at sampling, although undocumented immune exposures were probable. General study findings and limits: Among TCR beta chains, those listed as cytomegalovirus-associated numbered fewer than 200. Presence/absence analysis assumed near-uniform sequencing depth across donors.

The PCR made use of 60 Vbeta and 13 Jbeta primers. The assay was immunoSEQ multiplex PCR, and TCRdb's table has in-frame clones only and misses some. Among 150,000 to 200,000 clones listed, 60% to 85% were seen once. The chain carries TRBV5-1 and TRBJ2-2; possibly TRBD1 for D (7 bases). The sequence was collected from a man between 18 and 35 years old in good health and CMV-seronegative. Sequenced: PBMCs. The CDR3 region has the DNA TGCGCCAGCATGGGTCAGGGGGGCGTCCCCGGGGAGCTGTTTTTT. It translates to CASMGQGGVPGELFF.